The next 25 T cell receptor beta chains were all read from a single sample in a study of cytomegalovirus exposure and HLA in healthy donors. Generated by immunoSEQ multiplex PCR, the TCRdb table keeps only in-frame clones and is missing some. The sample has roughly 43,000 clones, around nine tenths seen once. The sample was PBMCs. All receptors derive from a young man in good health and CMV-seronegative.

This chain connects TRBV19 to TRBJ2-7; tentatively, D is TRBD1 (6 bases). Germline-derived CDR1 and CDR2 are LNHDA and SQIVND (reference sequence). Trimming removed 4 bases from V and 3 bases from J, with 13 bases in between. CDR3 length: 14 amino acids. CDR3 in amino acids: CASSTTGTNYEQYF. DNA for the CDR3: TGTGCCAGTAGTACGACAGGAACCAACTACGAGCAGTACTTC.

This rearrangement joins TRBV18 to TRBJ2-1; 7 nucleotides match TRBD1. The CDR3 spans 14 residues. Losses at the gene ends were 3 bases for V and 7 bases for J; bases not matched to a gene: 6. CDR1 and CDR2 (germline): KGHSH, LQKENI. The CDR3 DNA follows: TGTGCCAGCTCACCCCAGGGACAGCAAAATGAGCAGTTCTTC. Protein product: CASSPQGQQNEQFF. Full variable domain (rest looked up from reference TRBV18 and TRBJ2-1): NAGVMQNPRHLVRRRGQEARLRCSPMKGHSHVYWYRQLPEEGLKFMVYLQKENIIDESGMPKERFSAEFPKEGPSILRIQQVVRGDSAAYFCASSPQGQQNEQFFGPGTRLTVL.

The chain recombines TRBV5-1 with TRBJ1-5; 8 nucleotides agree with TRBD1. The length of the CDR3 is 20 residues. V was clipped by 1 base and J by 0 bases; unmatched bases: 15. Looked up from germline, CDR1 is SGHRS and CDR2 is YFSETQ. CDR3 in amino acids: CASSLIARGPSGDSNQPQHF. DNA of the CDR3: TGCGCCAGCAGCTTGATTGCCAGGGGGCCGTCCGGCGATAGCAATCAGCCCCAGCATTTT.

This chain connects TRBV19 to TRBJ2-3; a weak D match, TRBD1 (6 bases). CDR3 length: 14 amino acids. CDR1 and CDR2 from the germline V gene are LNHDA and SQIVND (reference sequence). Trimming pared 6 bases from V and 1 base from J, leaving 11 bases between. This chain's CDR3 is CASRIEGGTDTQYF. The DNA for the CDR3 is TGTGCCAGTAGGATTGAGGGGGGCACAGATACGCAGTATTTT.

The chain uses TRBV29-1 and TRBJ2-3, with a possible D match to TRBD2 (7 bases). This CDR3 has 15 amino acids. Per germline, CDR1 SQVTM and CDR2 ANQGSEA. Trimming took off 3 bases at V and 2 bases at J, with 15 bases between the two ends. In DNA, the CDR3 is TGCAGCGTTGAGGGGGGGCAGGGTTACACAGATACGCAGTATTTT. As protein: CSVEGGQGYTDTQYF.

The V and J genes are TRBV19 and TRBJ1-2, with TRBD1 identical over 7 bases. Germline V gives CDR1 LNHDA, CDR2 SQIVND (reference sequence). V was clipped by 5 bases and J by 3 bases; unmatched bases: 12. The CDR3 contains 16 residues. The CDR3, as DNA: TGTGCCAGTAGTGTCTCCGGGACAGCCCTTCACTATGGCTACACCTTC. This gives the protein CASSVSGTALHYGYTF.

V is TRBV6-5 and J is TRBJ1-1; no definite D call. The CDR3 extends over 16 amino acids. The germline V gene has CDR1 MNHEY and CDR2 SVGAGI. The ends were cut back, 0 bases at V and 0 bases at J, with 11 bases in the middle. The CDR3 nucleotides are TGTGCCAGCAGTTACTCGGGCCACCGAATGAACACTGAAGCTTTCTTT. This translates into CASSYSGHRMNTEAFF.

This clone was observed once. The rearrangement uses TRBV7-6 and TRBJ2-2, with TRBD1 identical over 11 bases. The J segment lost 5 bases and the V segment lost 0 bases, leaving 2 bases of the junction unmatched. Germline lookup yields CDR1 SGHVS and CDR2 FNYEAQ. The CDR3 is made up of 16 amino acids. The CDR3 DNA reads as TGTGCCAGCAGCTTAGCCGGGACAGGGGGGACCGGGGAGCTGTTTTTT. It translates to CASSLAGTGGTGELFF. Complete variable domain (other parts from reference TRBV7-6 and TRBJ2-2): GAGVSQSPRYKVTKRGQDVALRCDPISGHVSLYWYRQALGQGPEFLTYFNYEAQQDKSGLPNDRFSAERPEGSISTLTIQRTEQRDSAMYRCASSLAGTGGTGELFFGEGSRLTVL.

This sequence joins TRBV19 and TRBJ1-1; no reliable D call. Germline loops: CDR1 LNHDA, CDR2 SQIVND (reference sequence). Deletions cut 1 base from V and 4 bases from J, with 16 bases between. The CDR3 covers 16 residues. In DNA, the CDR3 is TGTGCCAGTAGTATAGGGCGCCTTTCAAGCGCCACTGAAGCTTTCTTT. This sequence encodes CASSIGRLSSATEAFF.

The rearrangement joins TRBV15 to TRBJ2-7, with 8 nucleotides matching TRBD1. Germline V gene sequence: CDR1 LNHNV, CDR2 YYDKDF (reference sequence). J gave up 5 bases and V 0 bases, and 3 bases lay outside the gene matches. This CDR3 region has 14 residues. CDR3 bases: TGTGCCACCAGCAGAGAGACAGGGGCTGACGAGCAGTACTTC. This codes for CATSRETGADEQYF.

The chain is built from TRBV9 and TRBJ2-3, with TRBD1 matching 7 bases. The V and J ends lost 4 bases and 5 bases, in that order; junction bases with no gene match: 7. Germline V gene data show CDR1 as SGDLS and CDR2 as YYNGEE. The CDR3 is 14 residues long. CDR3 coding DNA: TGTGCCAGCAGCCCCCACAGGGGTAAAGATACGCAGTATTTT. Its translation is CASSPHRGKDTQYF.

CDR3 nucleotide sequence: TGTGCCAGCAGCGTAGATCTGCGAGGGGGGGGAGATACGCAGTATTTT. This gives the protein CASSVDLRGGGDTQYF. This sequence joins TRBV9 and TRBJ2-3; D perhaps matches TRBD2 (7 bases). The CDR3 sequence is 16 residues long. Per germline, CDR1 SGDLS and CDR2 YYNGEE. Between the trimmed V and J ends, which lost 0 bases and 5 bases, there was a span of 16 bases. Full variable domain (missing parts from reference TRBV9 and TRBJ2-3): DSGVTQTPKHLITATGQRVTLRCSPRSGDLSVYWYQQSLDQGLQFLIQYYNGEERAKGNILERFSAQQFPDLHSELNLSSLELGDSALYFCASSVDLRGGGDTQYFGPGTRLTVL.

The V and J genes are TRBV14 and TRBJ2-3; D is possibly TRBD2 (7 bases). The V gene's germline CDR1 is SGHDN and CDR2 FVKESK. With 4 bases removed from V and 6 bases from J, the gap between germline ends came to 17 bases. This CDR3 has 15 amino acids. The CDR3 here is CASSRLGGLTDTQYF. CDR3 DNA: TGTGCCAGCAGCCGGCTCGGGGGGCTCACTGATACGCAGTATTTT.

The rearrangement joins TRBV28 to TRBJ2-1, with 16 bases that match TRBD2. CDR1 and CDR2 from the germline V gene are MDHEN and SYDVKM. The CDR3 totals 15 residues. The junction had 5 bases not matched to a gene; V was cut back by 6 bases and J by 9 bases. CDR3 residues: CASSLGLAGGIEQFF. CDR3 nucleotide sequence: TGTGCCAGCAGCCTGGGACTAGCGGGAGGGATTGAGCAGTTCTTC.

This clone was detected once. This chain connects TRBV11-2 to TRBJ2-1, with 13 bases aligning to TRBD2. The junction had 3 bases not matched to a gene; V was cut back by 5 bases and J by 5 bases. The germline CDR1 and CDR2 sequences are SGHAT and FQNNGV. The CDR3 runs 15 residues. The CDR3 is CASSILAGGNNEQFF. The DNA of the CDR3 is TGTGCCAGCAGCATACTAGCGGGGGGGAACAATGAGCAGTTCTTC. The entire variable domain, with the rest obtained from reference TRBV11-2 and TRBJ2-1, is as follows: EAGVAQSPRYKIIEKRQSVAFWCNPISGHATLYWYQQILGQGPKLLIQFQNNGVVDDSQLPKDRFSAERLKGVDSTLKIQPAKLEDSAVYLCASSILAGGNNEQFFGPGTRLTVL.

The chain recombines TRBV5-4 with TRBJ2-3; the match to TRBD2 covers 10 bases. The V gene end was trimmed by 0 bases and the J gene end by 2 bases; junction bases not matched to a gene: 6. This CDR3 comprises 17 residues. Germline CDR1 is SGHNT and CDR2 is YYREEE (reference sequence). The chain's CDR3 is CASSLDQRGGPTDTQYF. The DNA of the CDR3 is TGTGCCAGCAGCTTGGATCAGCGGGGGGGACCCACAGATACGCAGTATTTT.

This clone has just one count. The V call is TRBV28, the J call TRBJ1-5, with D possibly being TRBD1 (5 bases). Trimming cost V 6 bases and J 2 bases, with 11 bases left between them. Germline-derived CDR1 and CDR2 are MDHEN and SYDVKM. CDR3 length: 14 amino acids. CDR3 sequence reads: CASSLGGGNQPQHF. CDR3 sequence (DNA): TGTGCCAGCAGCCTGGGAGGGGGCAATCAGCCCCAGCATTTT.

The chain couples TRBV27 to TRBJ1-5; D call uncertain. The CDR3 totals 14 residues. V lost 6 bases and J lost 7, with 16 bases in between. Germline-derived CDR1 and CDR2 are MNHEY and SMNVEV (reference sequence). Here the CDR3 reads CASSPLSGLQPQHF. The CDR3 DNA sequence: TGTGCCAGCAGCCCTCTGTCAGGTTTGCAGCCCCAGCATTTT.

The rearrangement uses TRBV14 and TRBJ2-7; weak D call: TRBD2 (5 bases). The CDR3 sequence is 14 residues long. Trimming cost V 1 base and J 3 bases, with 10 bases left between them. Germline lookup yields CDR1 SGHDN and CDR2 FVKESK. The CDR3 reads CASSQGLRGYEQYF. The CDR3 DNA reads as TGTGCCAGCAGCCAAGGGTTACGGGGCTACGAGCAGTACTTC.

The rearrangement uses TRBV5-1 and TRBJ2-1; D gene unclear. The germline V gene encodes CDR1 SGHRS and CDR2 YFSETQ. This CDR3 is built from 13 residues. The V gene lost 0 bases and the J gene lost 4 bases, with 5 bases spanning the gap. CDR3 coding DNA: TGCGCCAGCAGCTTGGTTAGTTACAATGAGCAGTTCTTC. Encoded protein: CASSLVSYNEQFF.

V gene TRBV19 combines with J gene TRBJ1-1; 7 bases are shared with TRBD1. Per the germline V gene, CDR1 is LNHDA and CDR2 is SQIVND (reference sequence). The ends lost 4 bases at V and 1 base at J; junction bases unmatched: 3. The CDR3 sequence is 14 residues long. The CDR3 DNA reads TGTGCCAGTAGTAACCAGGGGGGGAACACTGAAGCTTTCTTT. This sequence encodes CASSNQGGNTEAFF.

The chain combines TRBV7-3 with TRBJ2-5; D is perhaps TRBD2 (6 bases). This CDR3 is built from 15 residues. The germline CDR1 and CDR2 sequences are SGHTA and FQGTGA. V gave up 6 bases and J gave up 4 bases, with 18 bases separating them. CDR3 protein: CASSLTSSHRETQYF. The CDR3 bases are TGTGCCAGCAGTCTGACTAGTTCCCATCGAGAGACCCAGTACTTC.

This clone was found once. The CDR3 sequence: CASTQKRDTEAFF. CDR3 nucleotides: TGTGCCAGTACTCAAAAGCGGGACACTGAAGCTTTCTTT. The rearrangement joins TRBV19 to TRBJ1-1; D is undetermined. This CDR3 comprises 13 residues. Germline CDR1 and CDR2: LNHDA and SQIVND (reference sequence). With 7 bases removed from V and 3 bases from J, the gap between germline ends came to 12 bases.

In this sample, this clone turned up once. The CDR3 DNA reads as TGTGCCAGCAGTTTATCGCGGGGGGGCGAGGAGCAGTACTTC. Protein product: CASSLSRGGEEQYF. The chain couples TRBV27 to TRBJ2-7; 9 positions match TRBD2. V trimming: 0 bases; J trimming: 7 bases; junction bases outside the gene matches: 4. The CDR3 is made up of 14 amino acids. The germline V gene encodes CDR1 MNHEY and CDR2 SMNVEV (reference sequence).

V gene TRBV6-1 combines with J gene TRBJ1-1; D is unclear. In germline, CDR1 is MNHNS, CDR2 SASEGT. Trimming cost V 2 bases and J 4 bases, with 8 bases left between them. This CDR3 has 13 amino acids. The CDR3 DNA sequence: TGTGCCAGCAGTGAATTATTTCTCACTGAAGCTTTCTTT. Amino acids: CASSELFLTEAFF.